This T cell receptor (beta chain) emerged from a study of T-cell memory formation after mild COVID-19. Using its own MiXCR run on the 5' RACE reads, TCRdb lists one record per CDR3 protein. The table has around 200,000 distinct CDR3 sequences, about a fifth seen once. This CDR3 contains 15 residues. The germline V gene has CDR1 MNHEY and CDR2 SMNVEV (reference sequence). J was trimmed by 4 bases and V by 0 bases; bases with no gene match: 2. Sequenced material: PBMCs or a T cell subset sorted from them (not recorded which). This clonotype was sampled from an adult woman who had mild COVID-19 (a few samples of this study predate the infection). Cell type and time point are not known. V is TRBV27 and J is TRBJ1-2; TRBD1 agrees at 10 bases. The CDR3 sequence is CASSLSDRGFYGYTF. For the CDR3, the DNA is TGTGCCAGCAGTTTATCGGACAGGGGGTTCTATGGCTACACCTTC.